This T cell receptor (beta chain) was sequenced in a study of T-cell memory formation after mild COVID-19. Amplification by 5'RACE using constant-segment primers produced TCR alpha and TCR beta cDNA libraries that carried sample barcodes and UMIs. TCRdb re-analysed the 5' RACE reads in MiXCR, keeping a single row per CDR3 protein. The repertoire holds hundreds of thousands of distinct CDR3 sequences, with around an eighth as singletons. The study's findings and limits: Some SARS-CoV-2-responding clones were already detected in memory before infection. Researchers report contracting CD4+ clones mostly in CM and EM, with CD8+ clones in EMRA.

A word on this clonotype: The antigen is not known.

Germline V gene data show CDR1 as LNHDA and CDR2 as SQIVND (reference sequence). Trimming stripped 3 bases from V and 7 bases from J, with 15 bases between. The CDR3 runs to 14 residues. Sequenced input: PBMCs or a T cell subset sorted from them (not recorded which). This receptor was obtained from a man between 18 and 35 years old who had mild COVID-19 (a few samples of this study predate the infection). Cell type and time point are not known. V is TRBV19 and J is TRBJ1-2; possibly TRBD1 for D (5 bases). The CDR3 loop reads CASSIPGPGGGYTF. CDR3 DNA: TGTGCCAGTAGTATCCCAGGGCCCGGGGGTGGCTACACCTTC.